These 19 T cell receptor beta chains were all obtained from the same sample, sequenced in a study of read filtering for tumor transcriptome and immune sequencing. The library was built from around 380 ng RNA with molecular barcoded adaptors for alpha/delta and beta/gamma chains. MiXCR was run by TCRdb on the reads, yielding one entry per CDR3 protein. The sample lists some 40,000 distinct CDR3 sequences, 10% to 15% occurring once. Sequenced input: a population of CD138-negative cells sorted from bone marrow. The receptor set was obtained from a donor over 35 with multiple myeloma.

At least ten counts were recorded for this clonotype. The chain couples TRBV7-2 to TRBJ2-2; possible D gene TRBD2, 6 bases. CDR3 length: 13 residues. The germline V gene encodes CDR1 SGHTA and CDR2 FQGNSA. V lost 6 bases and J lost 7, with 12 bases in between. The chain's CDR3 is CASRPSVVGELFF. CDR3 nucleotides: TGTGCCAGCAGGCCTAGCGTCGTCGGGGAGCTGTTTTTT.

There are many counts of this clonotype. The J gene is TRBJ1-1, the V gene TRBV4-1, with D possibly being TRBD1 (5 bases). The germline gives CDR1 MGHRA, CDR2 YSYEKL. This CDR3 region has 13 residues. V dropped 3 bases and J dropped 2 bases, with 7 bases sitting between them. The CDR3 spells CASSHRENTEAFF. The CDR3 DNA sequence: TGCGCCAGCAGCCACAGGGAAAACACTGAAGCTTTCTTT.

This clonotype has a count of ten or more. This CDR3 reads CASSLGTANEAFF. CDR3 bases: TGTGCCAGCAGCTTGGGGACAGCCAACGAAGCTTTCTTT. This chain joins TRBV7-9 and TRBJ1-1, with 7 bases fitting TRBD1. The V and J ends lost 3 bases and 8 bases, in that order; junction bases with no gene match: 6. CDR3 length equals 13 residues. The germline V gene has CDR1 SEHNR and CDR2 FQNEAQ (reference sequence).

This clonotype came up many times. The rearrangement uses TRBV28 and TRBJ1-1, with D perhaps matching TRBD1 (5 bases). Trimming cost V 1 base and J 7 bases, with 13 bases left between them. Germline loops: CDR1 MDHEN, CDR2 SYDVKM. The CDR3 runs to 14 residues. CDR3 coding DNA: TGTGCCAGCAGTTTATTACTCGGGGCGTTTGAAGCTTTCTTT. Amino acid sequence: CASSLLLGAFEAFF.

Note on this clonotype: With a much larger clone just one base away, this may be a read error. This rearrangement joins TRBV18 to TRBJ1-5; possibly TRBD1 for D (6 bases). CDR1 and CDR2 (germline): KGHSH, LQKENI. This CDR3 spans 14 amino acids. Trimming shortened V by 3 bases and J by 9 bases, and 15 bases separated the two germline ends. CDR3 residues: CASSPEQGLRPQHF. The CDR3 DNA reads as TGTGCCAGCTCACCGGAACAGGGCCTTCGGCCCCAGCATTTT. The full variable domain, its missing parts supplied by reference TRBV18 and TRBJ1-5, is NAGVMQNPRHLVRRRGQEARLRCSPMKGHSHVYWYRQLPEEGLKFMVYLQKENIIDESGMPKERFSAEFPKEGPSILRIQQVVRGDSAAYFCASSPEQGLRPQHFGDGTRLSIL.

This clonotype has a count of ten or more. The chain is built from TRBV12-3 or TRBV12-4 and TRBJ1-5, with D uncertain. The CDR3 is 15 amino acids. The V end lost 4 bases, the J end lost 2 bases, and 12 bases lay between the germline ends. The CDR3, as DNA: TGTGCCAGCAGTTGGGAGGGCAGCGGCAATCAGCCCCAGCATTTT. Translation: CASSWEGSGNQPQHF.

This clonotype was observed a handful of times. The genes are TRBV3-1 and TRBJ2-6, with D unresolved. From germline, CDR1 is LGHDT and CDR2 YNNKEL (reference sequence). Trimming pared 0 bases from V and 0 bases from J, leaving 6 bases between. This CDR3 is 16 amino acids long. The CDR3 region has the DNA TGTGCCAGCAGCCAAGATTCATTCTCTGGGGCCAACGTCCTGACTTTC. It yields the protein CASSQDSFSGANVLTF. Complete variable domain (other parts from reference TRBV3-1 and TRBJ2-6): DTAVSQTPKYLVTQMGNDKSIKCEQNLGHDTMYWYKQDSKKFLKIMFSYNNKELIINETVPNRFSPKSPDKAHLNLHINSLELGDSAVYFCASSQDSFSGANVLTFGAGSRLTVL.

Of note for this clonotype: A much larger clonotype is one base distant, so this may be a read error. The gene calls are TRBV5-5 and TRBJ1-2; D not certain. The CDR3 totals 12 residues. From germline, CDR1 is SGHKS and CDR2 YYEKEE (reference sequence). V gave up 3 bases and J gave up 4 bases, with 7 bases separating them. Here the CDR3 reads CASSSVSYGYTF. CDR3 nucleotide sequence: TGTGCCAGCAGCTCGGTCAGCTATGGCTACACCTTC.

This clonotype has a count of ten or more. The V and J genes are TRBV3-1 and TRBJ2-7, with D perhaps TRBD1 (6 bases). The CDR3 is 13 amino acids. Germline loops: CDR1 LGHDT, CDR2 YNNKEL (reference sequence). V was trimmed by 2 bases and J by 5 bases, leaving 10 bases between them. The CDR3 region has the DNA TGTGCCAGCAGCCAAACGCAGGGGCACGAGCAGTACTTC. Amino acid sequence: CASSQTQGHEQYF.

This clonotype has a count of ten or more. This chain links TRBV11-2 with TRBJ1-5; D not resolved. Germline V gene sequence: CDR1 SGHAT, CDR2 FQNNGV. V gave up 0 bases and J gave up 7 bases, with 7 bases separating them. The CDR3 covers 13 residues. The CDR3 DNA follows: TGTGCCAGCAGCTTAGATCGGGAACAGCCCCAGCATTTT. Its protein product is CASSLDREQPQHF.

This clonotype was recorded many times. The genes are TRBV5-1 and TRBJ2-3; D is uncertain. CDR3 length: 14 amino acids. With 4 bases removed from V and 4 bases from J, the gap between germline ends came to 13 bases. Germline V CDR1 and CDR2: SGHRS, YFSETQ. The DNA for the CDR3 is TGCGCCAGCAGCCCATCCCCGGCGGCAGATACGCAGTATTTT. Translating gives CASSPSPAADTQYF.

This clonotype was counted many times. This sequence joins TRBV20-1 and TRBJ2-7, with a weak D call TRBD1 (5 bases). Trimming stripped 1 base from V and 4 bases from J, with 11 bases between. Germline lookup yields CDR1 DFQATT and CDR2 SNEGSKA (reference sequence). The CDR3 runs to 13 residues. The CDR3 nucleotides read TGCAGTGCTAGAGGGACACTTTCTTACGAGCAGTACTTC. It is translated as CSARGTLSYEQYF.

This clonotype has ten or more counts. The rearrangement joins TRBV20-1 to TRBJ1-4; perhaps TRBD1 as D (5 bases). Germline loops: CDR1 DFQATT, CDR2 SNEGSKA (reference sequence). CDR3 length: 14 residues. The V end was cut by 3 bases, the J end by 5 bases, with 13 bases between. Here the CDR3 reads CSARWDGGNEKLFF. Here the CDR3 DNA reads TGCAGTGCTAGGTGGGACGGGGGAAATGAAAAACTGTTTTTT.

This clonotype was picked up many times. J is TRBJ1-5 and V is TRBV19, with D uncertain. The CDR3 is 16 amino acids. The V gene lost 1 base and the J gene lost 1 base, with 11 bases spanning the gap. Germline V gene sequence: CDR1 LNHDA, CDR2 SQIVND (reference sequence). This CDR3 is CASSIVRETSNQPQHF. DNA for the CDR3: TGTGCCAGTAGTATAGTTCGGGAAACGAGCAATCAGCCCCAGCATTTT.

This clonotype appeared many times. The chain carries TRBV2 and TRBJ2-7, with 7 nucleotides matching TRBD1. V was clipped by 4 bases and J by 6 bases; unmatched bases: 6. The germline gives CDR1 SNHLY, CDR2 FYNNEI. CDR3 size: 13 residues. The CDR3 protein is CASSVQGGGEQYF. DNA for the CDR3: TGTGCCAGCAGTGTGCAAGGGGGCGGCGAGCAGTACTTC.

As regards this clonotype: A much larger clone sits a single nucleotide away, making a read error possible. The rearrangement links TRBV11-2 to TRBJ2-7, with D unresolved. The germline CDR1 and CDR2 sequences are SGHAT and FQNNGV. This CDR3 contains 11 residues. The CDR3 protein is CAGSFPGEQYF. The CDR3 nucleotides are TGTGCCGGCAGCTTCCCGGGCGAGCAGTACTTC.

The sample holds a few counts of this clonotype. One end of the junction is discordant with germline, which a read error may explain. The gene calls are TRBV29-1 and TRBJ2-3; D is unclear. The CDR3 is made up of 15 amino acids. Germline loops: CDR1 SQVTM, CDR2 ANQGSEA. The CDR3 DNA is TGCGGCGTTGAGAAGGTGGGCTTTGGCACAGATACGCAGTATTTT. Protein: CGVEKVGFGTDTQYF.

Many counts were recorded for this clonotype. The chain carries TRBV6-2 or TRBV6-3 and TRBJ2-5; 9 bases are shared with TRBD1. V was pared by 2 bases and J by 4 bases, with 2 bases of the junction left unmatched. This CDR3 contains 14 residues. CDR1 and CDR2 (germline): MNHEY, SVGEGT. The CDR3 region is CASSYGTGPETQYF. The CDR3 nucleotides read TGTGCCAGCAGTTACGGGACAGGGCCAGAGACCCAGTACTTC.

Notes on this clonotype: With a much larger clone just one base away, this may be a read error. The CDR3 end shows no conserved phenylalanine or tryptophan, and so a read error is likely. The chain carries TRBV29-1 and TRBJ1-1; 7 nucleotides align to TRBD1. CDR1 is SQVTM and CDR2 is ANQGSEA in the germline V gene. Losses at the gene ends were 5 bases for V and 4 bases for J; bases not matched to a gene: 4. The CDR3 is 12 residues long. The DNA for the CDR3 is TGCAGCGTTCCTACAGGGGCCACTGAAGCTTTCTTA. It translates to CSVPTGATEAFL.